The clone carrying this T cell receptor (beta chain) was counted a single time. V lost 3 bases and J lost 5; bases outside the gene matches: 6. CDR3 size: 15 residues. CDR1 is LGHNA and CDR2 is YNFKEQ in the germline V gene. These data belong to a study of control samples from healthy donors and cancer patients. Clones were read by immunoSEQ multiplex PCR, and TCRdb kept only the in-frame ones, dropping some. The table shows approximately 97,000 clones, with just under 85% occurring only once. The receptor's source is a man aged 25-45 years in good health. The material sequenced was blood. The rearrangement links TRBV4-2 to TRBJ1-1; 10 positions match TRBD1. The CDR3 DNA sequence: TGTGCCAGCAGCCAGGGGACAGGGGCAGAAACTGAAGCTTTCTTT. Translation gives CASSQGTGAETEAFF.